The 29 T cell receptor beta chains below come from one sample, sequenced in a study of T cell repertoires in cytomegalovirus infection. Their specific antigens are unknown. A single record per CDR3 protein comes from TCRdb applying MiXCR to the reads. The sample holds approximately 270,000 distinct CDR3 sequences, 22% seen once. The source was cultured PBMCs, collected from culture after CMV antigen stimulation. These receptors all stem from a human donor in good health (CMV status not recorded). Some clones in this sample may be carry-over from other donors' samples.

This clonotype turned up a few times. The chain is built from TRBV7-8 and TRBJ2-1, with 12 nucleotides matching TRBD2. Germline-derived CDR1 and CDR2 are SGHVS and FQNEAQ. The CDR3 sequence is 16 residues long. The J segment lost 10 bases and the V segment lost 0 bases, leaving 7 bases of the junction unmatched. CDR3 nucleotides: TGTGCCAGCAGCTTAGCGAGACTAGCGGGAGTCTGGGAGCAGTTCTTC. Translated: CASSLARLAGVWEQFF.

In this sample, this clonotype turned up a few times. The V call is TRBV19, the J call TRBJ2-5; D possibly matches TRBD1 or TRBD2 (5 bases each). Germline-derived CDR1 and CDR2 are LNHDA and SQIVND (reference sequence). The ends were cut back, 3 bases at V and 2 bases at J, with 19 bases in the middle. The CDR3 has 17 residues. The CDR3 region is CASSMRRGAGYQETQYF. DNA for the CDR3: TGTGCCAGTAGTATGCGCCGAGGGGCAGGCTATCAAGAGACCCAGTACTTC. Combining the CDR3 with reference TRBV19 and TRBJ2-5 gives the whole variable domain DGGITQSPKYLFRKEGQNVTLSCEQNLNHDAMYWYRQDPGQGLRLIYYSQIVNDFQKGDIAEGYSVSREKKESFPLTVTSAQKNPTAFYLCASSMRRGAGYQETQYFGPGTRLLVL.

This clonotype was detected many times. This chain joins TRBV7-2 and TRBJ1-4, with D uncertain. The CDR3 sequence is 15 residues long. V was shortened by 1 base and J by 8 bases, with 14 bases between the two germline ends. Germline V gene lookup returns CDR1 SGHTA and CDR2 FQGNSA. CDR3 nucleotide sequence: TGTGCCAGCAGCTTAGGGGCTAGGGTCCGGGAAAAACTGTTTTTT. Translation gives CASSLGARVREKLFF.

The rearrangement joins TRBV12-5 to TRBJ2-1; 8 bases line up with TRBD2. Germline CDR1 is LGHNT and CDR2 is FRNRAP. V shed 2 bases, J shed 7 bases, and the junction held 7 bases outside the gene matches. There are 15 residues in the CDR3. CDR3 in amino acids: CASGLRLAGRNEQFF. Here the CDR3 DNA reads TGTGCTAGTGGTTTGAGGTTAGCGGGAAGGAATGAGCAGTTCTTC. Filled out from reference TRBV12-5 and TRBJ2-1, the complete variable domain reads DARVTQTPRHKVTEMGQEVTMRCQPILGHNTVFWYRQTMMQGLELLAYFRNRAPLDDSGMPKDRFSAEMPDATLATLKIQPSEPRDSAVYFCASGLRLAGRNEQFFGPGTRLTVL.

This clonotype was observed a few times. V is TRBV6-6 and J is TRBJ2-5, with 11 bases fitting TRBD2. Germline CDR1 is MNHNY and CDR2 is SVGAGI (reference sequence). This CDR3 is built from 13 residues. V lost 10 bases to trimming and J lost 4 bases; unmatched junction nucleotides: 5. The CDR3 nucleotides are TGTGCCACCACCGGGACTAGCGGAGAGACCCAGTACTTC. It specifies CATTGTSGETQYF.

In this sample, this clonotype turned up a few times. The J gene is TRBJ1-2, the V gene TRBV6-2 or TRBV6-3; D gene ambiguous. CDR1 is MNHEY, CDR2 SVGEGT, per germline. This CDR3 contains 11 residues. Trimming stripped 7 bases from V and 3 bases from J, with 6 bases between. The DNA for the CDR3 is TGTGCCAGCAACAGCGACTATGGCTACACCTTC. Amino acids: CASNSDYGYTF.

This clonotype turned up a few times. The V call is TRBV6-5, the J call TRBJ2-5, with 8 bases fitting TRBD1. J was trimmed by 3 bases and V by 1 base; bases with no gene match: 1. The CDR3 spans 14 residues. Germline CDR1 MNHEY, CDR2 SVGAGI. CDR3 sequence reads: CASSYLDREETQYF. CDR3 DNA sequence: TGTGCCAGCAGTTACTTGGACAGGGAAGAGACCCAGTACTTC.

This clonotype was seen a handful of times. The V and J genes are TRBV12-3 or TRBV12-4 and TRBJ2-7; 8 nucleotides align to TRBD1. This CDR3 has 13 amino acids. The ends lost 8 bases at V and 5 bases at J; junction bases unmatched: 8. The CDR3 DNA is TGTGCCAGCGCCCCCCAGGGGGCCCACGAGCAGTACGTC. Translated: CASAPQGAHEQYV.

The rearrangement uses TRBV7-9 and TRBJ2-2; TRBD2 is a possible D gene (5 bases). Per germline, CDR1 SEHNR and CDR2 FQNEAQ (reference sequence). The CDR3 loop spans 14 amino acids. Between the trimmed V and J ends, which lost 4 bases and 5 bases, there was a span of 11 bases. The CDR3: CASSSGRQTGELFF. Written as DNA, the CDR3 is TGTGCCAGCAGCTCGGGAAGACAAACCGGGGAGCTGTTTTTT.

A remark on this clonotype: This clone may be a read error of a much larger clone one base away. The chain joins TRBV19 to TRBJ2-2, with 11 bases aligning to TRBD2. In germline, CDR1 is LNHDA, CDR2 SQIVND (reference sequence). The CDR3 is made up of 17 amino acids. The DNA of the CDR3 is TGTGCCAGTAGTTTTCCTTCGACTAGCGGGAATTCCGGGGTGCTGTTTTTT. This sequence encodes CASSFPSTSGNSGVLFF.

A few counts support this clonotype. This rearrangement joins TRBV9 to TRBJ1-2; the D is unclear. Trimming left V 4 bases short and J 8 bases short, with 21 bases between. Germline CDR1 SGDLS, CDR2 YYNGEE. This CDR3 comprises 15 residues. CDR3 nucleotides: TGTGCCAGCAGCTATCAAGATGGGCACCGCGAAGGCTACACCTTC. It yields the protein CASSYQDGHREGYTF.

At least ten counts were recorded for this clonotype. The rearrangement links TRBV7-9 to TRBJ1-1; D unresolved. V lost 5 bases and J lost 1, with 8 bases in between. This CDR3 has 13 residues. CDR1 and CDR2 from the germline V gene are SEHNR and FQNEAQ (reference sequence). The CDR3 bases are TGTGCCAGCAGCCCAACTACGAACACTGAAGCTTTCTTT. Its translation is CASSPTTNTEAFF.

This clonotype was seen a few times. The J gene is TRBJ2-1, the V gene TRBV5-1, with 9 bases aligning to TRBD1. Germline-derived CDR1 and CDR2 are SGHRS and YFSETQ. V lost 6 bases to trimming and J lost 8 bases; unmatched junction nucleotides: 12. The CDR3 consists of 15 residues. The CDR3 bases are TGCGCCAGCATTCGCAGGACAGGGGCTGAGGATGAGCAGTTCTTC. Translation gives CASIRRTGAEDEQFF.

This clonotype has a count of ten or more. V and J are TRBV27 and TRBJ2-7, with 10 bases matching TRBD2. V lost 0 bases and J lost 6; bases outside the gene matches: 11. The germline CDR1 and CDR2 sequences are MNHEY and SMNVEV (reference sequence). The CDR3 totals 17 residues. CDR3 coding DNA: TGTGCCAGCAGTTTATCGGCAGCTAGCGGGAGAAAGGTCGAGCAGTACTTC. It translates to CASSLSAASGRKVEQYF.

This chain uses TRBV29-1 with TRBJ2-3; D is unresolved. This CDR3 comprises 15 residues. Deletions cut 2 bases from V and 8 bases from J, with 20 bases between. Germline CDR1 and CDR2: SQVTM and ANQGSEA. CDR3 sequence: CSVELPGHVHGTQYF. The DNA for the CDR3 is TGCAGCGTTGAACTCCCCGGGCATGTGCACGGTACGCAGTATTTT.

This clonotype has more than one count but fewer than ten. The CDR3 here is CASSLQGTGNTIYF. In DNA form, the CDR3 reads TGTGCCAGCAGTTTACAGGGAACTGGAAACACCATATATTTT. The V and J genes are TRBV5-5 and TRBJ1-3; TRBD1 might be the D (6 bases). CDR1 SGHKS and CDR2 YYEKEE come from the germline V gene (reference sequence). Trimming took 5 bases from V and 2 from J, leaving 11 bases between them. The CDR3 is 14 amino acids.

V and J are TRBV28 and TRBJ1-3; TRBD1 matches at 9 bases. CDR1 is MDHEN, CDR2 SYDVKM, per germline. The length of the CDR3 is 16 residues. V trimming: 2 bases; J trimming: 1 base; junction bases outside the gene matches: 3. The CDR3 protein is CASSLRQGGSGNTIYF. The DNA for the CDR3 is TGTGCCAGCAGTTTAAGACAGGGGGGGTCTGGAAACACCATATATTTT.

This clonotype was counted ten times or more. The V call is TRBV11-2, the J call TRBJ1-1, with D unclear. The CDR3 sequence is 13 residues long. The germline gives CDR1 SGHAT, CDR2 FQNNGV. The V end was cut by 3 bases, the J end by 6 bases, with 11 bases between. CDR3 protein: CASSLELPPEAFF. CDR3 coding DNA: TGTGCCAGCAGCTTGGAACTTCCCCCTGAAGCTTTCTTT.

The CDR3 DNA reads TGTGCCAGCAGCCCATTTTCCAGGGGGCTTACTGAAGCTTTCTTT. Its protein product is CASSPFSRGLTEAFF. The rearrangement uses TRBV11-2 and TRBJ1-1; TRBD1 aligns across 8 bases. The germline gives CDR1 SGHAT, CDR2 FQNNGV. This CDR3 has 15 amino acids. J lost 5 bases, V lost 5 bases, and 10 bases had no gene match.

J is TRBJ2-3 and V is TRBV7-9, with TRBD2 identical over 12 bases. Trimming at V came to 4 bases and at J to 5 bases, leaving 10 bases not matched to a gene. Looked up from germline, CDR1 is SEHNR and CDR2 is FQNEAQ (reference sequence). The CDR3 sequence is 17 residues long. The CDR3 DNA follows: TGTGCCAGCAGCTCCTCACTAGCGGGAGGAAGTAGAGATACGCAGTATTTT. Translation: CASSSSLAGGSRDTQYF.

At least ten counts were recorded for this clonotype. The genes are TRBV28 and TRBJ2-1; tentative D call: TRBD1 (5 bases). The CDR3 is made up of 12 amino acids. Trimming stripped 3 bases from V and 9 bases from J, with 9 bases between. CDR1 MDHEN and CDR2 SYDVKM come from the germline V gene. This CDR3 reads CASSLGLGEQFF. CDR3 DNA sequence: TGTGCCAGCAGTTTGGGGCTCGGTGAGCAGTTCTTC.

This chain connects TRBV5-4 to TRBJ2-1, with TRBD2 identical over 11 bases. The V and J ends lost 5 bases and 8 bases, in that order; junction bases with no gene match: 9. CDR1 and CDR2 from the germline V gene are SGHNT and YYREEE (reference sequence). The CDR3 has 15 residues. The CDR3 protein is CASRALAGGPDEQFF. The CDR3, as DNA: TGTGCCAGCAGGGCCTTAGCGGGAGGGCCGGATGAGCAGTTCTTC.

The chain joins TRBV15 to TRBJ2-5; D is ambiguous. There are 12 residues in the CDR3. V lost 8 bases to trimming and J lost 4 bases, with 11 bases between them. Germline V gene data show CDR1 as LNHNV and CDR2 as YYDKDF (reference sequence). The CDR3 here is CATGFSGETQYF. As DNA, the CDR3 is TGTGCCACCGGATTCAGTGGAGAGACCCAGTACTTC.

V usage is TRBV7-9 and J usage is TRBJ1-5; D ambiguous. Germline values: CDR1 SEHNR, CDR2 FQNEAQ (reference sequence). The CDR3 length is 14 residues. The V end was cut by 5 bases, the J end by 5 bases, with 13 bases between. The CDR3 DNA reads TGTGCCAGCAGCGCCCAGTGGGGAGATCAGCCCCAGCATTTT. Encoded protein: CASSAQWGDQPQHF.

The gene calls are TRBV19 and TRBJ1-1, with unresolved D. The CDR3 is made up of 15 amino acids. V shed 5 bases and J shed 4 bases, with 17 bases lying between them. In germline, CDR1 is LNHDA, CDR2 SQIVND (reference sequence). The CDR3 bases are TGTGCCAGTAGTCCCCGACGGGCAAGAGGCACTGAAGCTTTCTTT. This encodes CASSPRRARGTEAFF. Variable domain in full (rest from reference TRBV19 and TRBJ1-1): DGGITQSPKYLFRKEGQNVTLSCEQNLNHDAMYWYRQDPGQGLRLIYYSQIVNDFQKGDIAEGYSVSREKKESFPLTVTSAQKNPTAFYLCASSPRRARGTEAFFGQGTRLTVV.

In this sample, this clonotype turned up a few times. The DNA of the CDR3 is TGCGCCAGCAGTCGTCCGGGAGCGGGAGGACTTTACTACGAGCAGTACTTC. Residues: CASSRPGAGGLYYEQYF. The chain recombines TRBV4-1 with TRBJ2-7, with 9 bases identical to TRBD2. The germline gives CDR1 MGHRA, CDR2 YSYEKL. Trimming removed 6 bases from V and 3 bases from J; junction bases left unmatched: 15. The CDR3 extends over 17 amino acids.

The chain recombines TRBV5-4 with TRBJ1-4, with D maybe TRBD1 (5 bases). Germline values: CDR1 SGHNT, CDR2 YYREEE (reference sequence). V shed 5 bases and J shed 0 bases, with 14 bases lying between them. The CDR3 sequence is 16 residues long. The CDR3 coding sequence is TGTGCCAGCAGTGACCGGACAAGGACAACTAATGAAAAACTGTTTTTT. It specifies CASSDRTRTTNEKLFF.

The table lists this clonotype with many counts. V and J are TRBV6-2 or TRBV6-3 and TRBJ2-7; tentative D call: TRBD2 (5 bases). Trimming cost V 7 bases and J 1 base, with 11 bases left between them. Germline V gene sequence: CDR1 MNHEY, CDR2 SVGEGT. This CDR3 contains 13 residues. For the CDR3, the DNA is TGTGCCAGCAAAGCATCGGGATCCTACGAGCAGTACGTC. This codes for CASKASGSYEQYV.

The CDR3 here is CASRGTGAYNEQFF. CDR3 in DNA: TGTGCCAGCAGAGGGACAGGGGCCTACAATGAGCAGTTCTTC. The chain combines TRBV6-1 with TRBJ2-1; 10 bases are a match to TRBD1. CDR1 is MNHNS and CDR2 is SASEGT in the germline V gene. CDR3 size: 14 residues. Trimming cost V 6 bases and J 2 bases; bases outside gene matches: 1.